A selection of T cell receptor beta chains follows, all from one sample in a study of HIV-infected patients and healthy controls. TCRdb passed the 5' RACE reads through MiXCR, listing each CDR3 protein once. The data contain 15,000 to 20,000 distinct CDR3 sequences, approximately 19% of them singletons. The material sequenced was CD8+ T cells from blood. The receptors stem from a human donor in good health. CDR3s include the opening cysteine and the closing phenylalanine or tryptophan. The D gene is left open where the match is weak. Clone sizes are given selectively: once, few, many, or a class where the clone is expanded.

V	D	size	J	CDR3	DNA
TRBV7-8	-	many	TRBJ2-1	CASSSARGEQFF	TGTGCCAGCAGCTCCGCCCGGGGGGAGCAGTTCTTC
TRBV19	-	-	TRBJ2-7	CASSIAPGGNEQYF	TGTGCCAGTAGTATTGCCCCAGGGGGGAACGAGCAGTACTTC
TRBV27	TRBD1	many	TRBJ2-7	CASSLIRTEGAYEQYF	TGTGCCAGCAGTTTGATCCGGACTGAGGGGGCATACGAGCAGTACTTC
TRBV7-2	TRBD2	many	TRBJ2-7	CASSLFSGTSGVHF	TGTGCCAGCAGCTTATTTTCCGGGACTAGCGGGGTACACTTC
TRBV6-5	-	many	TRBJ2-1	CASSYSTGKTYNEQFF	TGTGCCAGCAGTTACTCGACCGGAAAAACCTACAATGAGCAGTTCTTC
TRBV10-3	-	few	TRBJ1-6	CAISESETESSPLHF	TGTGCCATCAGTGAGTCTGAGACAGAATCCTCACCCCTCCACTTT
TRBV19	-	few	TRBJ2-3	CASSIVGWASTDTQYF	TGTGCCAGTAGTATAGTCGGTTGGGCTAGCACAGATACGCAGTATTTT
TRBV2	-	-	TRBJ2-3	CASRTGSFSTDTQYF	TGTGCCAGCAGAACAGGGTCCTTTAGCACAGATACGCAGTATTTT
TRBV6-5	-	-	TRBJ2-3	CASSRSGASTDTQYF	TGTGCCAGCAGTCGTAGCGGAGCTAGCACAGATACGCAGTATTTT
TRBV4-2	-	few	TRBJ1-2	CASSLTDYGYTF	TGTGCCAGCAGCCTGACAGATTATGGCTACACCTTC
TRBV7-9	-	many	TRBJ2-3	CASSLGPLAVADTQYF	TGTGCCAGCAGCTTAGGGCCTCTAGCAGTCGCAGATACGCAGTATTTT
TRBV21-1	-	many	TRBJ1-5	CASTWDRGENQPQHF	TGTGCCAGCACCTGGGACAGGGGCGAGAATCAGCCCCAGCATTTT
TRBV6-5	TRBD1	many	TRBJ2-1	CASSYGTGGITEQFF	TGTGCCAGCAGTTACGGGACAGGGGGTATTACTGAGCAGTTCTTC
TRBV6-6	-	many	TRBJ2-7	CASSETINYEQYF	TGTGCCAGCAGCGAGACTATAAACTACGAGCAGTACTTC
TRBV29-1	TRBD2	-	TRBJ2-1	CSVASGDYNEQFF	TGCAGCGTCGCTAGCGGGGATTACAATGAGCAGTTCTTC
TRBV7-8	-	few	TRBJ2-4	CASSLPGLESIQYF	TGTGCCAGCAGCTTACCGGGACTCGAGAGCATTCAGTACTTC
TRBV12-3/TRBV12-4	TRBD2	few	TRBJ2-1	CASSSLAGGRNEQFF	TGTGCCAGCAGTTCACTAGCGGGGGGGCGTAATGAGCAGTTCTTC
TRBV6-5	TRBD2	many	TRBJ2-1	CASRPSGRVYSYNEQFF	TGTGCCAGCAGACCTAGCGGGAGGGTCTACTCCTACAATGAGCAGTTCTTC
TRBV6-1	TRBD2	-	TRBJ2-7	CASSEWAGGSDVYEQYF	TGTGCCAGCAGTGAATGGGCGGGAGGGTCTGACGTCTACGAGCAGTACTTC
TRBV4-1	TRBD1	-	TRBJ1-1	CASSLYLTGGTEAFF	TGCGCCAGCAGCCTATATCTGACAGGGGGGACTGAAGCTTTCTTT
TRBV10-3	-	few	TRBJ2-7	CAISDTSSGDEQYF	TGTGCCATCAGTGATACTAGTTCGGGAGACGAGCAGTACTTC
TRBV19	-	few	TRBJ1-1	CASSIWGGNTEAFF	TGTGCCAGTAGTATTTGGGGAGGGAACACTGAAGCTTTCTTT
TRBV5-4	-	many	TRBJ2-7	CASSLEIGGALYEQYF	TGTGCCAGCAGCTTGGAAATCGGGGGTGCCCTCTACGAGCAGTACTTC
TRBV6-4	-	few	TRBJ2-7	CASSEPGRGGEQYF	TGTGCCAGCAGTGAACCAGGCAGGGGAGGAGAGCAGTACTTC
TRBV6-1	-	many	TRBJ1-2	CASSELMAANYGYTF	TGTGCCAGCAGTGAACTTATGGCCGCTAACTATGGCTACACCTTC
TRBV20-1	-	medium-sized	TRBJ2-7	CSARSPGYEQYF	TGCAGTGCTAGGTCTCCAGGGTACGAGCAGTACTTC
TRBV12-3/TRBV12-4	-	medium-sized	TRBJ1-1	CASSETVNTEAFF	TGTGCCAGCAGTGAGACAGTGAACACTGAAGCTTTCTTT
TRBV6-5	-	many	TRBJ2-1	CASSSTQRFDEQFF	TGTGCCAGCAGTTCGACCCAGCGCTTCGATGAGCAGTTCTTC
TRBV11-2	TRBD2	-	TRBJ2-5	CASSSYPGGGEETQYF	TGTGCCAGCAGCTCTTATCCCGGCGGGGGGGAAGAGACCCAGTACTTC
TRBV7-9	-	few	TRBJ2-7	CASSSRQLFYEQYF	TGTGCCAGCAGCTCGAGACAGCTGTTCTACGAGCAGTACTTC
TRBV7-9	TRBD1	medium-sized	TRBJ1-2	CASSSGTADYTF	TGTGCCAGCAGCTCCGGGACAGCCGACTACACCTTC
TRBV6-1	-	few	TRBJ1-6	CASQDRPNSPLHF	TGTGCCAGCCAGGACAGACCTAATTCACCCCTCCACTTT
TRBV6-5	-	many	TRBJ1-2	CASTGTRGYGYTF	TGTGCCAGCACCGGGACCAGGGGCTATGGCTACACCTTC
TRBV20-1	-	few	TRBJ1-3	CRLGRRHSGNTIYF	TGCAGACTAGGGAGACGGCACTCTGGAAACACCATATATTTT
TRBV27	TRBD1	few	TRBJ1-5	CASSDRGLNQPQHF	TGTGCCAGCTCCGACAGGGGGCTCAATCAGCCCCAGCATTTT
TRBV5-6	TRBD2	many	TRBJ2-1	CASSLAGGINNEQFF	TGTGCCAGCAGCTTGGCGGGGGGGATTAACAATGAGCAGTTCTTC
TRBV4-1	TRBD1	few	TRBJ2-7	CASSQGGQANYEQYF	TGCGCCAGCAGCCAAGGAGGACAGGCAAACTACGAGCAGTACTTC
TRBV6-5	TRBD1	many	TRBJ1-6	CASNPGQPYSPLHF	TGTGCCAGCAACCCGGGACAGCCGTATTCACCCCTCCACTTT
TRBV7-9	TRBD2	few	TRBJ2-7	CASSPGLANEQYF	TGTGCCAGCAGCCCGGGACTAGCGAACGAGCAGTACTTC
TRBV19	TRBD1	few	TRBJ1-2	CASSMGTDYGYTF	TGTGCCAGTAGTATGGGGACAGACTATGGCTACACCTTC
TRBV7-8	TRBD1	few	TRBJ1-1	CASSQQGATEAFF	TGTGCCAGCAGTCAACAGGGGGCAACTGAAGCTTTCTTT
TRBV2	-	few	TRBJ1-2	CASSENRKGSESTVHGYTF	TGTGCCAGCAGTGAAAACCGAAAGGGGTCGGAAAGCACGGTCCATGGCTACACCTTC
TRBV6-1	TRBD2	few	TRBJ2-5	CASSDGLAQREETQYF	TGTGCCAGCAGTGACGGACTAGCGCAGAGGGAAGAGACCCAGTACTTC
TRBV9	-	many	TRBJ1-5	CASSVSANQPQHF	TGTGCCAGCAGCGTAAGTGCGAATCAGCCCCAGCATTTT
TRBV5-1	-	many	TRBJ2-3	CASSPSLTDTQYF	TGCGCCAGCAGCCCGTCACTCACAGATACGCAGTATTTT
TRBV4-1	-	few	TRBJ1-1	CASSQEIALTNTEAFF	TGCGCCAGCAGCCAAGAGATCGCCTTAACGAACACTGAAGCTTTCTTT
TRBV4-1	TRBD2	few	TRBJ2-3	CASSQDWRGGGTDTQYF	TGCGCCAGCAGCCAAGATTGGCGGGGGGGAGGCACAGATACGCAGTATTTT
TRBV13	-	-	TRBJ1-1	CASSPVFDTEAFF	TGTGCCAGCAGCCCCGTTTTCGACACTGAAGCTTTCTTT
TRBV4-1	TRBD1	few	TRBJ1-5	CASSQVPGTGNQPQHF	TGCGCCAGCAGCCAAGTCCCCGGGACAGGGAATCAGCCCCAGCATTTT
TRBV29-1	-	once	TRBJ2-2	CSVGGAPSELFF	TGCAGCGTTGGCGGGGCGCCTAGCGAGCTGTTTTTT
TRBV11-2	TRBD1	-	TRBJ2-7	CASSFSVTGVTYEQYF	TGTGCCAGCAGCTTTAGTGTGACAGGGGTTACCTACGAGCAGTACTTC
TRBV19	-	few	TRBJ2-4	CASSMTPNGDQYF	TGTGCCAGTAGTATGACCCCCAACGGGGATCAGTACTTC
TRBV5-6	TRBD1	-	TRBJ2-7	CASSFGTGAYEQYF	TGTGCCAGCAGCTTCGGGACAGGGGCCTACGAGCAGTACTTC
TRBV28	-	once	TRBJ1-5	CASSFFGQPQHF	TGTGCCAGCAGTTTTTTCGGTCAGCCCCAGCATTTT
TRBV5-1	-	many	TRBJ1-1	CASSLGLNTEAFF	TGCGCCAGCAGCTTGGGATTGAACACTGAAGCTTTCTTT
TRBV13	-	-	TRBJ1-5	CASSVRGSYNQPQHF	TGTGCCAGCAGCGTCAGGGGTTCTTACAATCAGCCCCAGCATTTT
TRBV6-2/TRBV6-3	-	-	TRBJ2-1	CASSYASYNEQFF	TGTGCCAGCAGTTACGCCTCGTACAATGAGCAGTTCTTC
TRBV5-5	TRBD2	many	TRBJ2-7	CASSLVLLRGGQAEQYF	TGTGCCAGCAGCCTTGTTCTATTGCGGGGGGGCCAGGCCGAGCAGTACTTC
TRBV12-5	-	medium-sized	TRBJ2-1	CASGFGGLNNEQFF	TGTGCTAGTGGTTTCGGGGGACTTAACAATGAGCAGTTCTTC
TRBV15	TRBD2	-	TRBJ2-1	CATSIQSSGYNEQFF	TGTGCCACCAGCATTCAGTCTAGCGGGTACAATGAGCAGTTCTTC